This T cell receptor beta chain is from a study of tumor-infiltrating lymphocytes in primary liver carcinoma. Study-level points and caveats: In tumor-adjacent and tumor-blood pairs, overlap was lower than in tumor region pairs. The top-250-clone fraction was significantly higher in tumors than in blood (p = 0.039).

Germline CDR1 is SNHLY and CDR2 is FYNNEI. This CDR3 region has 15 residues. In the case of this clonotype: Its specificity is unknown. A much larger clone is a single base away; this may be a read error.

Priming with a constant-region primer yielded TCR beta cDNA from 450 to 600 ng total RNA. It was through three nested multiplex PCR rounds of slightly modified ARM-PCR that TCR beta libraries arose. The two initial PCR rounds, 9 to 11 cycles each, used TRBV1-TRBV30 forward and C-beta reverse primers. One entry per CDR3 protein results from TCRdb running MiXCR on the multiplex PCR reads. This table holds 35,000 to 50,000 distinct CDR3 sequences, around 80% found once. Unsorted bulk tissue, about 20-32 mg of it, served as the source for co-extraction of RNA and DNA. Those patients suffered from chronic HBV infection and were treatment-naive.

This TCR was sampled from a woman in her twenties or thirties with primary liver carcinoma and hepatitis B virus infection. Sample: tumor-adjacent normal liver tissue. The chain carries TRBV2 and TRBJ2-1, with 14 bases lining up with TRBD2. The DNA of the CDR3 is TGTACCAGCGGCCCGGAGACTAGCGGGAGGGTTAAGCAGTTCTTC. Translated: CTSGPETSGRVKQFF.